This T cell receptor beta chain came from a study of T cell responses to AZD1222 COVID-19 vaccine. Study details: Both about-4-week and about-12-week second-dose recipients were combined.

V gave up 8 bases and J gave up 7 bases; unmatched junction bases: 7. This CDR3 is built from 14 residues. The germline V gene has CDR1 SEHNR and CDR2 FQNEAQ (reference sequence). Sequencing was performed with immunoSEQ multiplex PCR; in TCRdb, only in-frame clones are kept and a portion is missing. This sample has about 130,000 clones, with 80% to 90% found just once. Study-wide findings and caveats: At 160-218 and 743-854, vaccine-associated CD4 TCRs were dominant, and they spanned spike. At study baseline, merely roughly 6 AZD1222 recipients were seropositive. The study found Spike-specific TCR breadth and depth rose after two AZD1222 doses.

In regard to this clone: The antigen remains undetermined.

The chain links TRBV7-9 to TRBJ2-2, with 10 bases aligning to TRBD2. The sequenced sample was peripheral blood, obtained on day 0 of AZD1222 vaccination. The clonotype comes from an adult in good health. CDR3 nucleotide sequence: TGTGCCAGCGAGATAGCGGGGGGCGGCGGGGAGCTGTTTTTT. Translating it yields CASEIAGGGGELFF.